Only a few counts were recorded for the clone carrying this TCR beta chain. CDR3 length: 15 residues. Trimming at V came to 2 bases and at J to 11 bases, leaving 17 bases not matched to a gene. Per germline, CDR1 SQVTM and CDR2 ANQGSEA. This entry belongs to a study of blood T cells in healthy people across ages. Sample-barcoded 5' priming and a J-beta primer mix drove a second PCR of about 7 to 12 cycles. Each CDR3 protein is one row after TCRdb ran MiXCR on the 5' RACE reads. The repertoire holds 500,000 to 650,000 distinct CDR3 sequences, with about a quarter as singletons. These data were likewise used in another study, on T cells of mothers and their children. From that study: The authors added sample barcodes and 2-4 random nucleotides using the M1S primer of the second PCR.

The receptor comes from a boy between 2 and 15 years old in good health. The specimen was blood. This chain connects TRBV29-1 to TRBJ1-2; 7 nucleotides align to TRBD1. The CDR3 loop is CSVESGLVQGRSYTF. The DNA for the CDR3 is TGCAGCGTTGAATCTGGTTTGGTACAGGGGAGAAGTTACACCTTC.